Below are 10 T cell receptor beta chains sequenced from a single sample in a study of blood T cell repertoires in COVID-19. Repertoires were generated with immunoSEQ multiplex PCR, while TCRdb's copy carries only in-frame clones and drops some. The sample contains over 200,000 clones, approximately 87% of which appear only once. The specimen was peripheral blood. These receptors were obtained from a man in his sixties who had recovered from COVID-19.

This sequence joins TRBV3-1 (or the pseudogene TRBV3-2) and TRBJ1-2, with D unresolved. There are 16 residues in the CDR3. Between the trimmed V and J ends, which lost 3 bases and 2 bases, there was a span of 16 bases. Per the germline V gene, CDR1 is LGHDT and CDR2 is YNNKEL (reference sequence). CDR3 DNA: TGTGCCAGCAGCCAGGGATTCGGACTTTTGAACTATGGCTACACCTTC. Protein product: CASSQGFGLLNYGYTF.

J is TRBJ2-1 and V is TRBV9, with 11 bases identical to TRBD2. After removal of 5 bases from V and 9 bases from J, the junction contained 13 bases not matched to a gene. Germline CDR1 and CDR2: SGDLS and YYNGEE. The CDR3 has 16 residues. The CDR3 loop is CASRFRTGTSGGEQFF. CDR3 DNA sequence: TGTGCCAGCAGGTTCAGGACAGGGACTAGCGGCGGTGAGCAGTTCTTC.

The chain joins TRBV11-2 to TRBJ2-4; tentative D call: TRBD2 (7 bases). With 5 bases removed from V and 12 bases from J, the gap between germline ends came to 20 bases. Germline loops: CDR1 SGHAT, CDR2 FQNNGV. The CDR3 is 14 amino acids. The DNA of the CDR3 is TGTGCCAGCAGCCCGGGGGGACCACAGGACAGTCAGTACTTC. This sequence encodes CASSPGGPQDSQYF.

The chain carries TRBV5-1 and TRBJ2-1; perhaps TRBD2 as D (6 bases). CDR1 is SGHRS, CDR2 YFSETQ, per germline. Trimming stripped 0 bases from V and 5 bases from J, with 12 bases between. There are 15 residues in the CDR3. In nucleotides, the CDR3 is TGCGCCAGCAGCTTGGGGGGCGGGAACAACAATGAGCAGTTCTTC. Protein product: CASSLGGGNNNEQFF.

The genes are TRBV30 and TRBJ2-5, with no clear D. Germline values: CDR1 GTSNPN, CDR2 SVGIG (reference sequence). The CDR3 extends over 12 amino acids. V was pared by 1 base and J by 2 bases, with 5 bases between. The CDR3 DNA sequence: TGTGCCTGGAGTGGACTGCAAGAGACCCAGTACTTC. Its protein is CAWSGLQETQYF. Combining the CDR3 with reference TRBV30 and TRBJ2-5 gives the whole variable domain SQTIHQWPATLVQPVGSPLSLECTVEGTSNPNLYWYRQAAGRGLQLLFYSVGIGQISSEVPQNLSASRPQDRQFILSSKKLLLSDSGFYLCAWSGLQETQYFGPGTRLLVL.

In its sample, this clone was seen once. V gene TRBV30 combines with J gene TRBJ2-2; D gene ambiguous. Germline V gives CDR1 GTSNPN, CDR2 SVGIG (reference sequence). The V and J ends lost 2 bases and 2 bases respectively, with 6 bases between them. The CDR3 length is 13 residues. Written as DNA, the CDR3 is TGTGCCTGGAGTATAGCAAACACCGGGGAGCTGTTTTTT. It is translated as CAWSIANTGELFF.

This clone was observed a single time. The rearrangement joins TRBV11-1 to TRBJ2-5; D remains ambiguous. The germline CDR1 and CDR2 sequences are SGHAT and FQDESV (reference sequence). The CDR3 totals 13 residues. Trimming cost V 2 bases and J 5 bases, with 9 bases left between them. CDR3 sequence (DNA): TGTGCCAGCAGCTTATTTTCGAGGGAGACCCAGTACTTC. Protein sequence: CASSLFSRETQYF.

The V and J genes are TRBV5-4 and TRBJ2-7; 11 nucleotides align to TRBD1. The germline gives CDR1 SGHNT, CDR2 YYREEE (reference sequence). CDR3 length: 15 amino acids. With V trimmed by 0 bases and J by 4 bases, 3 bases remained unmatched. DNA for the CDR3: TGTGCCAGCAGCTTGGGTGGGGACAGGGGGTACGAGCAGTACTTC. This codes for CASSLGGDRGYEQYF.

The chain combines TRBV30 with TRBJ2-2; D possibly corresponds to TRBD1 (6 bases). V was clipped by 3 bases and J by 5 bases, with 10 bases between them. This CDR3 comprises 13 residues. Germline CDR1 GTSNPN, CDR2 SVGIG (reference sequence). The CDR3 spells CAWSQGLTGELFF. CDR3 DNA: TGTGCCTGGAGCCAGGGGCTGACCGGGGAGCTGTTTTTT.

This chain uses TRBV6-2 or TRBV6-3 with TRBJ2-3, with 10 positions matching TRBD2. This CDR3 has 16 residues. V gave up 2 bases and J gave up 2 bases; unmatched junction bases: 4. Germline CDR1 and CDR2: MNHEY and SVGEGT. The chain's CDR3 is CASSYPLAGDTDTQYF. The CDR3 DNA is TGTGCCAGCAGTTACCCCCTAGCGGGGGACACAGATACGCAGTATTTT.